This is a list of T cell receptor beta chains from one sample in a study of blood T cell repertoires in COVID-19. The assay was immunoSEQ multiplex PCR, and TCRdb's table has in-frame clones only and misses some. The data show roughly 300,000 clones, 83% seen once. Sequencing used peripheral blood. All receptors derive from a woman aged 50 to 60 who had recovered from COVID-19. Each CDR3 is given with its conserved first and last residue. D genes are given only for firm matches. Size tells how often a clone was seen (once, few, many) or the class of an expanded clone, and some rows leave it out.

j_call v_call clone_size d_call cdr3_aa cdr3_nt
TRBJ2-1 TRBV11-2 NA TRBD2 CASSLDRLADEQFF TGTGCCAGCAGCTTAGATAGACTAGCGGATGAGCAGTTCTTC
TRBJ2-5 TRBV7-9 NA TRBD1 CASSLWTGQETQYF TGTGCCAGCAGCTTATGGACAGGTCAAGAGACCCAGTACTTC
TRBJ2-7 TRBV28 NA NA CASRLVAGLSYEQYF TGTGCCAGCAGGCTCGTGGCAGGGCTTTCCTACGAGCAGTACTTC
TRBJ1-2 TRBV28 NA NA CASRLQGIGYGYTF TGTGCCAGCAGACTACAGGGTATAGGCTATGGCTACACCTTC
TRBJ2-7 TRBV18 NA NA CASSPRGWSYEQYF TGTGCCAGCTCACCCAGGGGTTGGTCCTACGAGCAGTACTTC
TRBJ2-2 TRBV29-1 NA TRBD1 CSVRQGASGELFF TGCAGCGTGCGACAGGGGGCGTCCGGGGAGCTGTTTTTT
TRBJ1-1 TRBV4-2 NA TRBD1 CASSPGQGRRAEAFF TGTGCCAGCAGCCCCGGACAGGGCCGTCGGGCTGAAGCTTTCTTT
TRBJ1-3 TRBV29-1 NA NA CSVDDTLSGNTIYF TGCAGCGTTGATGACACTCTCTCTGGAAACACCATATATTTT
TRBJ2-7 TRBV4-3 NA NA CASSQGRDSIYEQYF TGCGCCAGCAGCCAGGGGCGGGACAGCATCTACGAGCAGTACTTC
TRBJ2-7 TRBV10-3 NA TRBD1 CAISGGPRDRGSYEQYF TGTGCCATCAGCGGGGGACCGCGGGACAGGGGGTCCTACGAGCAGTACTTC
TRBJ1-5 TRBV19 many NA CASTWGVYSNQPQHF TGTGCCAGTACTTGGGGGGTTTATAGCAATCAGCCCCAGCATTTT
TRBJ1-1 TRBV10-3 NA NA CAISDKSRSPEAFF TGTGCCATCAGTGATAAATCGAGGAGTCCTGAAGCTTTCTTT
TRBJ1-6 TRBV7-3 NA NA CASSLRQYNSPLHF TGTGCCAGCAGCTTACGTCAGTATAATTCACCCCTCCACTTT
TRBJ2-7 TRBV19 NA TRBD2 CASSPGGGLSYEQYF TGTGCCAGTAGTCCCGGGGGGGGACTCTCCTACGAGCAGTACTTC
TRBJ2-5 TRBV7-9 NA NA CASSEEETQYF TGTGCCAGCAGCGAGGAAGAGACCCAGTACTTC
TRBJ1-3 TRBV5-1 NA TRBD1 CASSGSPLGGGGNTIYF TGCGCCAGCAGCGGGTCCCCCCTAGGAGGGGGCGGAAACACCATATATTTT
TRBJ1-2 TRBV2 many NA CASSEAYRGRANYGYTF TGTGCCAGCAGTGAAGCGTATAGGGGGAGAGCTAACTATGGCTACACCTTC
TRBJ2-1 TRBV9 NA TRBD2 CASSDTSGGINEQFF TGTGCCAGCAGCGATACTAGCGGGGGGATCAATGAGCAGTTCTTC
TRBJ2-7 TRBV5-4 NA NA CASSLGNRAGPDEQYF TGTGCCAGCAGCTTGGGTAATAGGGCGGGCCCAGACGAGCAGTACTTC
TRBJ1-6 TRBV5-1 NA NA CASRQEHNSPLHF TGCGCCAGCAGACAGGAACATAATTCACCCCTCCACTTT
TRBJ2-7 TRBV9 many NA CASSVGGGASEQYF TGTGCCAGCAGCGTAGGTGGGGGCGCGAGTGAGCAGTACTTC
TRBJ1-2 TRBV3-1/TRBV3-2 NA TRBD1 CASSPTGQNKYGYTF TGTGCCAGCAGCCCAACGGGACAGAACAAGTATGGCTACACCTTC
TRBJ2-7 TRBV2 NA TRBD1 CASSSLTGLYEQYF TGTGCCAGCTCTTCCTTGACAGGGCTCTACGAGCAGTACTTC
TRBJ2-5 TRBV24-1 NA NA CATSELRGRRQETQYF TGTGCCACCAGTGAGCTCCGGGGAAGACGACAAGAGACCCAGTACTTC
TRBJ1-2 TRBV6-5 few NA CASLEEGGYGYTF TGTGCCAGCTTGGAGGAGGGCGGCTATGGCTACACCTTC
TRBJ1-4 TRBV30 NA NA CAWRGAVANEKLFF TGTGCCTGGAGGGGGGCTGTGGCTAATGAAAAACTGTTTTTT
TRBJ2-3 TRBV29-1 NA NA CSVPLPSTDTQYF TGCAGCGTTCCCCTACCAAGTACAGATACGCAGTATTTT
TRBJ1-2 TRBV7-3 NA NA CASSLTSAKGGESYGYTF TGTGCCAGCAGCTTAACGTCCGCCAAGGGGGGGGAGAGCTATGGCTACACCTTC
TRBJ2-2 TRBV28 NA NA CASSLGVGELFF TGTGCCAGCAGTCTAGGGGTGGGGGAGCTGTTTTTT
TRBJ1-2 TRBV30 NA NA CAWSVTTANYGYTF TGTGCCTGGAGTGTTACGACAGCTAACTATGGCTACACCTTC
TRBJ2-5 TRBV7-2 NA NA CASSVYRVETQYF TGTGCCAGCAGCGTGTACAGGGTAGAGACCCAGTACTTC
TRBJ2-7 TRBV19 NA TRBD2 CASSRLGTSGSYEQYF TGTGCCAGTAGCCGCCTGGGGACTAGCGGGAGCTACGAGCAGTACTTC
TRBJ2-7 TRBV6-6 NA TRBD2 CASSYLAGDAYEQYF TGTGCCAGCAGTTACCTAGCGGGGGACGCCTACGAGCAGTACTTC
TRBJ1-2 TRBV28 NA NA CASSSGSGGYTF TGTGCCAGCAGCTCCGGGTCCGGGGGCTACACCTTC